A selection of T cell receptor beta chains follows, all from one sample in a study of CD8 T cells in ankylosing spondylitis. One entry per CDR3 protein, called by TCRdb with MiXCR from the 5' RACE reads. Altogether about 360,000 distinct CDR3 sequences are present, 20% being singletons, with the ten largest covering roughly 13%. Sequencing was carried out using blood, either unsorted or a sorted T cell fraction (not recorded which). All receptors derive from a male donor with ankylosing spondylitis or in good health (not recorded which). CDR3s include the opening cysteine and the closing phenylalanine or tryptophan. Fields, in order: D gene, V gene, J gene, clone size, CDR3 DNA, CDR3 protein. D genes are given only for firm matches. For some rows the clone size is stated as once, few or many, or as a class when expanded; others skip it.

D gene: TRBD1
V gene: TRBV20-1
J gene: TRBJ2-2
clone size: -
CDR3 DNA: TGCAGTGCTCAGGACAGGGACTTTACCGGGGAGCTGTTTTTT
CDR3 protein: CSAQDRDFTGELFF

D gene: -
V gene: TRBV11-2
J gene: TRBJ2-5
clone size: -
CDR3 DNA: TGTGCCAGCCTAATAGGGGGGCAAGAGACCCAGTACTTC
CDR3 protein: CASLIGGQETQYF

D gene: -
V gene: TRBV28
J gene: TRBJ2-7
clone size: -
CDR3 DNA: TGTGCCAGCAGTTTGAAACTCAGGGATTCCTACGAGCAGTACTTC
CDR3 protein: CASSLKLRDSYEQYF

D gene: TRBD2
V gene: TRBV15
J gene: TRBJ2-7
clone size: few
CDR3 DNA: TGTGCCACCAGCGGAGATCTAGCGGGTGCTTACGAGCAGTACTTC
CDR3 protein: CATSGDLAGAYEQYF

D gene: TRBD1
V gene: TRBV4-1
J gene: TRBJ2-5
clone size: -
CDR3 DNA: TGCGCCAGCAGCCAGGTATTCGACAGGGTCGGGACCCAGTACTTC
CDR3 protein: CASSQVFDRVGTQYF

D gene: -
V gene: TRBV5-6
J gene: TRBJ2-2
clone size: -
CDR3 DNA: TGTGCCAGCAGCTTGGGGGCAGGGCCGAACACCGGGGAGCTGTTTTTT
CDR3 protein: CASSLGAGPNTGELFF

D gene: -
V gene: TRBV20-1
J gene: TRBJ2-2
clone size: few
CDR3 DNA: TGCAGTGCTAGAGATTTTGAATCAATGACCGGGGAGCTGTTTTTT
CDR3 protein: CSARDFESMTGELFF

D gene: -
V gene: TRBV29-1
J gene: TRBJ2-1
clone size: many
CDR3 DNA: TGCAGCGTTGATGGTGATAATGAGCAGTTCTTC
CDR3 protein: CSVDGDNEQFF

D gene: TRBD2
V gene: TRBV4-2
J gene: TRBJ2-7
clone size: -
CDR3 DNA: TGTGCCAGCAGCCCCCTTAGCGGGGGGGCCGGGTACGAGCAGTACTTC
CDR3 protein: CASSPLSGGAGYEQYF

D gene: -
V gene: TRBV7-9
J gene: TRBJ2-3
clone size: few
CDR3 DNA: TGTGCCAGCAGGGCGGGCCAGACCTTGGGAGATACGCAGTATTTT
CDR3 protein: CASRAGQTLGDTQYF

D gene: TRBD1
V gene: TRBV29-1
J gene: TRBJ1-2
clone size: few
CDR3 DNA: TGCAGCGTGAAGGGGACAGGCTATGGCTACACCTTC
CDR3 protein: CSVKGTGYGYTF

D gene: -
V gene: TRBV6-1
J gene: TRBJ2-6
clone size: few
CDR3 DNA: TGTGCCAGCAAGTCCGGGACTGGCCTCTCTGGGGCCAACGTCCTGACTTTC
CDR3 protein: CASKSGTGLSGANVLTF

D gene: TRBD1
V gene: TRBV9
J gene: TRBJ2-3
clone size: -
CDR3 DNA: TGTGCCAGCAGCCCGATGACCGGGACAGGGGCCACAGATACGCAGTATTTT
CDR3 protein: CASSPMTGTGATDTQYF

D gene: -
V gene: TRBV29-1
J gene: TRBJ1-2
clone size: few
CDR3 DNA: TGCAGCGTTGAACTGACAGATCGAGATGGCTACACCTTC
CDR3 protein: CSVELTDRDGYTF

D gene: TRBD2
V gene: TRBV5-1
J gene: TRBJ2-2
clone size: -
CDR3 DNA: TGCGCCAGCAGCCCCTTACTAGCGGGGGAAACCGGGGAGCTGTTTTTT
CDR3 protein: CASSPLLAGETGELFF

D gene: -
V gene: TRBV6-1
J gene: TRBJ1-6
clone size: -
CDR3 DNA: TGTGCCAGCAGTCTTGAGGGGATTTCACCCCTCCACTTT
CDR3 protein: CASSLEGISPLHF

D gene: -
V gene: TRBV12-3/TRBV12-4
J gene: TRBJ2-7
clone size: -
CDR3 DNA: TGTGCCAGCAGTTTAGGCCACCATCTTTACGAGCAGTACTTC
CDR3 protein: CASSLGHHLYEQYF

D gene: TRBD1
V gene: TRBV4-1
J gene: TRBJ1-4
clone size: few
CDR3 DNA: TGCGCCAGCAGCCCCCGGGCAGGGGGAGATGAAAAACTGTTTTTT
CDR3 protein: CASSPRAGGDEKLFF

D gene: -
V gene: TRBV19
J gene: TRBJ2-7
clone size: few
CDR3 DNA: TGTGCCAGTAGACCCATACAGGGTATCGAGCAGTACTTC
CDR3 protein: CASRPIQGIEQYF

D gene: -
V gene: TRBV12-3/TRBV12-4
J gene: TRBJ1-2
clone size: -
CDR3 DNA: TGTGCCAGCATCCTATTAGGACAGCGCGGGGACTATGGCTACACCTTC
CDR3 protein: CASILLGQRGDYGYTF

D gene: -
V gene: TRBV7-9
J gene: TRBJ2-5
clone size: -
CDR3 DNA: TGTGCCAGCAGCTTTGAATCGGAGACCCAGTACTTC
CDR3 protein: CASSFESETQYF

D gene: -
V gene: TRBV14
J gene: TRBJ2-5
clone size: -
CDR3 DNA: TGTGCCAGCAGCCGGCCCCAAGACCAAGAGACCCAGTACTTC
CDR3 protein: CASSRPQDQETQYF

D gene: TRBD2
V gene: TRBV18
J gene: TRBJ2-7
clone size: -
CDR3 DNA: TGTGCCAGCTCACCACAAGGACTAGCGGTAACCTACGAGCAGTACTTC
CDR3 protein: CASSPQGLAVTYEQYF

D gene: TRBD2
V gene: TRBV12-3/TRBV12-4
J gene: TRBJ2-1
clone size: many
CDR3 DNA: TGTGCCAGCAGTTTAGACGGGGGGGCGTACAATGAGCAGTTCTTC
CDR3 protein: CASSLDGGAYNEQFF

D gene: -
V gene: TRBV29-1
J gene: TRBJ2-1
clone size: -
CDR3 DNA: TGCAGCGTTGAAGATCTAGGGACCTCCTATGAGCAGTTCTTC
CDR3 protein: CSVEDLGTSYEQFF

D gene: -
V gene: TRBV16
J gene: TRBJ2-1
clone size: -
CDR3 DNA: TGTGCCAGCAGCCAATACTTAAATGAGCAGTTCTTC
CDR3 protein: CASSQYLNEQFF

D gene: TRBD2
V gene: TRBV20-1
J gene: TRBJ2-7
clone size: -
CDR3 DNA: TGCAGTGCTAGAACGGTAGCGGGGGGCTACGAGCAGTACTTC
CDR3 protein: CSARTVAGGYEQYF

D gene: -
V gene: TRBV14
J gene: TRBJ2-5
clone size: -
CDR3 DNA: TGTGCCAGCAGCCAAGACTATATTGAGACCCAGTACTTC
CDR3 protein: CASSQDYIETQYF

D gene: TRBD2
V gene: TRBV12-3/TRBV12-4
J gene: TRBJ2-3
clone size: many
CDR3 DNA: TGTGCCAGCAGTTTAACTAGCGGAGACCCCACAGATACGCAGTATTTT
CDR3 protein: CASSLTSGDPTDTQYF

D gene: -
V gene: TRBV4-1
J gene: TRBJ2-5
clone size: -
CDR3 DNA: TGCGCCAGCAGCCTGATTGAGGGCCCGGGAGAGACCCAGTACTTC
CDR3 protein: CASSLIEGPGETQYF

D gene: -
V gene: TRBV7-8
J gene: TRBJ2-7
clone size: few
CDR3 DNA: TGTGCCAGCAGCTCCAAATACCAGGGAACCTACGAGCAGTACTTC
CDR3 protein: CASSSKYQGTYEQYF

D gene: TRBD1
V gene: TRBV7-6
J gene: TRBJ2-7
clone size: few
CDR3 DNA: TGTGCCAGCAGCGACAACAGGGGTGCCTACGAGCAGTACTTC
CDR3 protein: CASSDNRGAYEQYF

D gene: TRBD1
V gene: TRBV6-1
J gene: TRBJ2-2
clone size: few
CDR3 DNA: TGTGCCAGCAGTGAAGTCAGGGGGACCGGGGAGCTGTTTTTT
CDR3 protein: CASSEVRGTGELFF

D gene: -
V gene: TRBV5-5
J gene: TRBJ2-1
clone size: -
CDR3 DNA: TGTGCCAGCAGCTTGGGAGGCGGGGATGAGCAGTTCTTC
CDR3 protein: CASSLGGGDEQFF

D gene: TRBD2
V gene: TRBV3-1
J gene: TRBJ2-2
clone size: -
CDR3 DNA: TGTGCCAGCAGGGATAGCGGGGGGGCCGGTGTATCCGGGGAGCTGTTTTTT
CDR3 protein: CASRDSGGAGVSGELFF

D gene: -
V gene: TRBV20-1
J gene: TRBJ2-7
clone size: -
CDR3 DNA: TGCAGTGCTAGTTCGTTTCGGGCCTACGAGCAGTACTTC
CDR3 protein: CSASSFRAYEQYF

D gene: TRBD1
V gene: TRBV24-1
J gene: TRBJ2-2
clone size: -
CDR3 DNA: TGTGCCACCAGTGAAATTCCGTATTTACCGGGACAGCTCATTAACACCGGGGAGCTGTTTTTT
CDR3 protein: CATSEIPYLPGQLINTGELFF

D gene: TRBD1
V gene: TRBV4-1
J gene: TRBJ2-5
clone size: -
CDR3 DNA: TGCGCCAGCAGCCAGCTCCCCCCCGGACAGGGCCTGGGCCGGACCCAGTACTTC
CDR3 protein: CASSQLPPGQGLGRTQYF

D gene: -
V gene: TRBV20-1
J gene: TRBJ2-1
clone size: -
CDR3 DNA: TGCAGTGCTAGGGTAGGGGTATCGGGTGAGCAGTTCTTC
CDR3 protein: CSARVGVSGEQFF

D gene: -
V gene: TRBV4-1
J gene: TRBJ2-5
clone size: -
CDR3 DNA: TGCGCCAGCAGCCAACCCAGTGAGACCCAGTACTTC
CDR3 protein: CASSQPSETQYF

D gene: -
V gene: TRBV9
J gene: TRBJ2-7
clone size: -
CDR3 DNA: TGTGCCAGCAGCGTAAGGGGTCAGAGCTACGAGCAGTACTTC
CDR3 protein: CASSVRGQSYEQYF

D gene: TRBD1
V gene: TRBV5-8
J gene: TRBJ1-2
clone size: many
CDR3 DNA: TGTGCCAGCAGCGTCCAGGGGGCGAACTACGGCTACACCTTC
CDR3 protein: CASSVQGANYGYTF